This T cell receptor (beta chain) was observed in a study of T cell responses to AZD1222 COVID-19 vaccine. Study conclusions and caveats: It should be noted that donors were predominantly white British and more often female, and clonal diversity was possibly underestimated. Spike-wide coverage was observed for vaccine-associated CD4 TCRs, with dominant responses at 160-218 and 743-854.

The method was immunoSEQ multiplex PCR; TCRdb's version includes in-frame clones alone and lacks a portion of them. Among approximately 110,000 clones, around 87% were seen once, and the ten largest hold 5.2%. Concerning this clone itself: The target antigen is unknown.

CDR3 length equals 12 residues. CDR1 is SNHLY, CDR2 FYNNEI, per germline. Trimming left V 8 bases short and J 4 bases short, with 9 bases between. V and J are TRBV2 and TRBJ2-1, with D hard to call. The source is an adult in good health. Source: peripheral blood, taken on day 0 of AZD1222 vaccination. The CDR3 DNA sequence: TGTGCCAGCCACTCCCCGTACAATGAGCAGTTCTTC. Encoded protein: CASHSPYNEQFF.